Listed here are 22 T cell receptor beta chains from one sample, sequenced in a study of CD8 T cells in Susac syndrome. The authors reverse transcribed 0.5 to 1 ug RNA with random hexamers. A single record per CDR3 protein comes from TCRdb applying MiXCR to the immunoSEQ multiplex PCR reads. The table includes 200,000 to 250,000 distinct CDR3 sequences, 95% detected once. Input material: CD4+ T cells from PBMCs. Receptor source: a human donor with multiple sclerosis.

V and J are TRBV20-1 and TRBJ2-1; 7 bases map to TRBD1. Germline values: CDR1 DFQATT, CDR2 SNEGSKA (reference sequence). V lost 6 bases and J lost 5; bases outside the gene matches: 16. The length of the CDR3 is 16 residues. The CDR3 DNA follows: TGCAGTGCCCAGGCAGGACAGGCGGCGTGGGACAATGAGCAGTTCTTC. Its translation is CSAQAGQAAWDNEQFF.

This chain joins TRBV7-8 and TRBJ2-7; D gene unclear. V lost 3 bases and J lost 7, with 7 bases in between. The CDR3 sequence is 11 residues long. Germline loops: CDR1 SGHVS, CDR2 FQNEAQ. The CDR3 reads CASSFSMEQYF. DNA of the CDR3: TGTGCCAGCAGCTTTTCGATGGAGCAGTACTTC. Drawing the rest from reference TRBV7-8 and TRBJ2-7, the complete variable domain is GAGVSQSPRYKVAKRGQDVALRCDPISGHVSLFWYQQALGQGPEFLTYFQNEAQLDKSGLPSDRFFAERPEGSVSTLKIQRTQQEDSAVYLCASSFSMEQYFGPGTRLTVT.

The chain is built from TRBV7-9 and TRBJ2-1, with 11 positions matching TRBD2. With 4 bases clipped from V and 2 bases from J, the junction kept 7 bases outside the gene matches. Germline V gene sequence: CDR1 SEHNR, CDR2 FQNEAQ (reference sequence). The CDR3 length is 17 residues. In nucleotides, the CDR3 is TGTGCCAGCAGCTCCATAGCGGGAGGGGGAACCTACAATGAGCAGTTCTTC. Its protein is CASSSIAGGGTYNEQFF.

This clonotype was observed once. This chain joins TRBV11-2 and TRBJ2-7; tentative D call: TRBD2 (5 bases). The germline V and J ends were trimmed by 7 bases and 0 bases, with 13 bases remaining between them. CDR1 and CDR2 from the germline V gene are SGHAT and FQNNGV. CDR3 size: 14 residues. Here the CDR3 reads CASTSGWSSYEQYF. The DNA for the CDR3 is TGTGCCAGCACCTCGGGGTGGAGCTCCTACGAGCAGTACTTC.

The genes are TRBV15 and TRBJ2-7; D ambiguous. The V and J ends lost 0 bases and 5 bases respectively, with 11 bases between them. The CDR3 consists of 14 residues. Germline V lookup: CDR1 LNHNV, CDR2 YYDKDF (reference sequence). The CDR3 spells CATSRESARDEQYF. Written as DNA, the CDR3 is TGTGCCACCAGCAGAGAGTCGGCTAGGGACGAGCAGTACTTC.

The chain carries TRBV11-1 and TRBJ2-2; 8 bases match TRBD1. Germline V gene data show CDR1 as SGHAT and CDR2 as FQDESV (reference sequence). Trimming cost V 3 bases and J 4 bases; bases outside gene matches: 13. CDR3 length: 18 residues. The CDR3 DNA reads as TGTGCCAGCAGCTTGGACCTCGGACAGGGTGGGGTCACCGGGGAGCTGTTTTTT. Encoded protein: CASSLDLGQGGVTGELFF.

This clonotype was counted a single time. CDR3 protein: CASSESRDNYGYTF. The CDR3 DNA is TGTGCCAGCAGTGAATCTCGGGACAACTATGGCTACACCTTC. The V gene is TRBV25-1, the J gene TRBJ1-2; the D gene is possibly TRBD1 (5 bases). CDR1 and CDR2 (germline): MGHDK, SYGVNS. Deletions cut 1 base from V and 2 bases from J, with 8 bases between. CDR3 length equals 14 residues.

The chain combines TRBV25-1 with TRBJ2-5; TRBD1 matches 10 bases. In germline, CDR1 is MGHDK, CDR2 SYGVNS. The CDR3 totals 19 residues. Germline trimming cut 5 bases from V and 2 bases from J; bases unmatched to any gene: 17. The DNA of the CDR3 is TGTGCCAGCAGTTCCAGGGACAGGGGTAATCTGGCCCTACAAGAGACCCAGTACTTC. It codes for CASSSRDRGNLALQETQYF.

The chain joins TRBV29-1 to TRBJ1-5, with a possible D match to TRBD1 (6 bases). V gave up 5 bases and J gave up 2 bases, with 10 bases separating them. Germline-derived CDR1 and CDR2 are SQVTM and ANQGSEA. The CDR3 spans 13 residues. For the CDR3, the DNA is TGCAGCGTTACATCAGGGGGCAATCAGCCCCAGCATTTT. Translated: CSVTSGGNQPQHF.

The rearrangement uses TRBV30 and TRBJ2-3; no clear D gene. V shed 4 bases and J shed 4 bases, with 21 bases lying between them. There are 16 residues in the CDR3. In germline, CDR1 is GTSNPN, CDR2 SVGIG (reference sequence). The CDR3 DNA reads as TGTGCCTGGAACCCACGAAGGGCCGATTACGCAGATACGCAGTATTTT. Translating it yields CAWNPRRADYADTQYF.

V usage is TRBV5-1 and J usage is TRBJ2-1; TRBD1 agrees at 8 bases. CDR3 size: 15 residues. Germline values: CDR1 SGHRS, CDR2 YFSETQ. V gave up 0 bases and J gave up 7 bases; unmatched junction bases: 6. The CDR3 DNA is TGCGCCAGCAGCTTGGGTCAGGGGGCGAGGAATGAGCAGTTCTTC. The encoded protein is CASSLGQGARNEQFF.

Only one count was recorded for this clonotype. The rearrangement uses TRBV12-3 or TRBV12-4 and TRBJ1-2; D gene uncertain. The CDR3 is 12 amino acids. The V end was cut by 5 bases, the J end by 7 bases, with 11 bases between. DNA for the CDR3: TGTGCCAGCAGTCTGGCTGTCGCTGGCTACACCTTC. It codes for CASSLAVAGYTF.

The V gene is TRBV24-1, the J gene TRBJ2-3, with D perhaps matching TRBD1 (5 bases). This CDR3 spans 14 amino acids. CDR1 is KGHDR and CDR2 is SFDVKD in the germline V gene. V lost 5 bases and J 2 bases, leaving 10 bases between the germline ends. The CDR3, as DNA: TGTGCCACCAGTGGGGCAGGGCCCACAGATACGCAGTATTTT. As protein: CATSGAGPTDTQYF.

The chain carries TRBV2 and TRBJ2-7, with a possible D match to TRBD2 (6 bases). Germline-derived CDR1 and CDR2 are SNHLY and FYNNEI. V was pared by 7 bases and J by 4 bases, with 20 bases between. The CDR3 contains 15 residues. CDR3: CASIKAPGVGYEQYF. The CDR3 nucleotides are TGTGCCAGCATCAAGGCCCCGGGGGTAGGATACGAGCAGTACTTC.

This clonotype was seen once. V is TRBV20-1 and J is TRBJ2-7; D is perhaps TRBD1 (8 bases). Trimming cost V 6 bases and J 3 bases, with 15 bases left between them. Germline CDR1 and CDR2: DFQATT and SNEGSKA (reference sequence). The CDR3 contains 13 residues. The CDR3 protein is CSAGGTGYYEQYF. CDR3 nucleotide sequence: TGCAGTGCCGGGGGGACAGGATACTACGAGCAGTACTTC.

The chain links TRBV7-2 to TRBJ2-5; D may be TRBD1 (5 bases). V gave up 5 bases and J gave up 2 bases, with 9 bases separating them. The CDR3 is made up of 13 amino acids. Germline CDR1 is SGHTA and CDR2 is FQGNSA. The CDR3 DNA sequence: TGTGCCAGCAGCCCAGGGTGGCAAGAGACCCAGTACTTC. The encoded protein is CASSPGWQETQYF. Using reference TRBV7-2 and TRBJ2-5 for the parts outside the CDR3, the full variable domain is GAGVSQSPSNKVTEKGKDVELRCDPISGHTALYWYRQSLGQGLEFLIYFQGNSAPDKSGLPSDRFSAERTGGSVSTLTIQRTQQEDSAVYLCASSPGWQETQYFGPGTRLLVL.

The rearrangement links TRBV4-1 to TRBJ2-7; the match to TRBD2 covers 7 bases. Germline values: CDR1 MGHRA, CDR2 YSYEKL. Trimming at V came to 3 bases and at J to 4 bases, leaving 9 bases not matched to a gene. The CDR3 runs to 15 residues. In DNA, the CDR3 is TGCGCCAGCAGCCATCCTCCAGCGGGGAATTACGAGCAGTACTTC. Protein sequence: CASSHPPAGNYEQYF.

For the CDR3, the DNA is TGCAGCGTTGCCGGGACTAGCGGGACTCGTCAACGTGAGACCCAGTACTTC. Its protein is CSVAGTSGTRQRETQYF. The chain combines TRBV29-1 with TRBJ2-5; 13 bases are a match to TRBD2. CDR1 SQVTM and CDR2 ANQGSEA come from the germline V gene. J was trimmed by 5 bases and V by 4 bases; bases with no gene match: 13. The length of the CDR3 is 17 residues.

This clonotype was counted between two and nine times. The CDR3 DNA reads as TGTGCCAGCAGCCAGCGCACAGATACGCAGTATTTT. It codes for CASSQRTDTQYF. The chain recombines TRBV3-1 with TRBJ2-3; D call uncertain. Germline CDR1 LGHDT, CDR2 YNNKEL (reference sequence). V was pared by 3 bases and J by 1 base, with 2 bases between. The CDR3 is 12 amino acids.

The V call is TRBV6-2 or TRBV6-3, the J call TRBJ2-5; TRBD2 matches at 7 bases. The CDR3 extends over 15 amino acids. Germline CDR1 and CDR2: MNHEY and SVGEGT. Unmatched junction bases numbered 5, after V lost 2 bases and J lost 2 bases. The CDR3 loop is CASSYPRAGQETQYF. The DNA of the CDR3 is TGTGCCAGCAGTTACCCCAGAGCGGGGCAAGAGACCCAGTACTTC.

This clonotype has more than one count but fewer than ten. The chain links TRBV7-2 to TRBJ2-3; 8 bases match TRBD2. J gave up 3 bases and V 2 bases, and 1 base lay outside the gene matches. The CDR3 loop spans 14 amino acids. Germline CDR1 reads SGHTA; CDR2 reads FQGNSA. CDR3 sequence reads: CASSLSSGTDTQYF. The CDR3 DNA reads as TGTGCCAGCAGCTTATCTAGCGGGACAGATACGCAGTATTTT.

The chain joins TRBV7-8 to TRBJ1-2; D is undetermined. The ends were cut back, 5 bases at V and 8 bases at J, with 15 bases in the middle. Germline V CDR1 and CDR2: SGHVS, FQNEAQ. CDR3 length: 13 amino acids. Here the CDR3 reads CASSPSHWEGYTF. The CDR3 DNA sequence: TGTGCCAGCAGCCCATCACATTGGGAGGGCTACACCTTC.